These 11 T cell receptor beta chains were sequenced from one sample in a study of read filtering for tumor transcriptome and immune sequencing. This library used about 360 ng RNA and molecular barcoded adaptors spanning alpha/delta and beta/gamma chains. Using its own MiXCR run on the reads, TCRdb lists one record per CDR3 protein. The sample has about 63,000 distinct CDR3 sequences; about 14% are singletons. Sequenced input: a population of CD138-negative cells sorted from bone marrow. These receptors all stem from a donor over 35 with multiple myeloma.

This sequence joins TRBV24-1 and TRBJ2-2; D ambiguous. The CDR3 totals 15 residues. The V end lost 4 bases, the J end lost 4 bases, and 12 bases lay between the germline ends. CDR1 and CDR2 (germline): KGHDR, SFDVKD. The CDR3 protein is CATSDPRRVTGELFF. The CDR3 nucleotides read TGTGCCACCAGTGACCCCCGTCGGGTCACCGGGGAGCTGTTTTTT.

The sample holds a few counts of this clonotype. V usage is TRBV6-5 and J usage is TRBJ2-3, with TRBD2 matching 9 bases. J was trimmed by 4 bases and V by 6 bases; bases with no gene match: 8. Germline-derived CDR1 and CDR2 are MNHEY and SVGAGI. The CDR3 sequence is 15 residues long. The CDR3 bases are TGTGCCAGCAGACTTTCTAGCGGGATCGCAGATACGCAGTATTTT. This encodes CASRLSSGIADTQYF.

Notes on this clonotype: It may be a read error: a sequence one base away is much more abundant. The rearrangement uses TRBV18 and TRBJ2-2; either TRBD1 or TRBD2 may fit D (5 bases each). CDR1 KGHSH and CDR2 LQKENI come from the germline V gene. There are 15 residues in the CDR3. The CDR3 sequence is CASSPQGWGTGELSF. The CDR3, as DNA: TGTGCCAGCTCACCCCAGGGTTGGGGCACCGGGGAGCTGTCTTTT.

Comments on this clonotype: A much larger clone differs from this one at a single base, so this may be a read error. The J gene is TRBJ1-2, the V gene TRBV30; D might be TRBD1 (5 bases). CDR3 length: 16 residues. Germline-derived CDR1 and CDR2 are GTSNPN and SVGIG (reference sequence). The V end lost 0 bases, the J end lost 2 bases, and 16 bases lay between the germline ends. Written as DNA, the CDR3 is TGTGCCTGGAGTGTATCCAGCTGGGGCAGGAACTATGGCTACACCTTC. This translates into CAWSVSSWGRNYGYTF. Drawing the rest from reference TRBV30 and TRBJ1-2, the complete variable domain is SQTIHQWPATLVQPVGSPLSLECTVEGTSNPNLYWYRQAAGRGLQLLFYSVGIGQISSEVPQNLSASRPQDRQFILSSKKLLLSDSGFYLCAWSVSSWGRNYGYTFGSGTRLTVV.

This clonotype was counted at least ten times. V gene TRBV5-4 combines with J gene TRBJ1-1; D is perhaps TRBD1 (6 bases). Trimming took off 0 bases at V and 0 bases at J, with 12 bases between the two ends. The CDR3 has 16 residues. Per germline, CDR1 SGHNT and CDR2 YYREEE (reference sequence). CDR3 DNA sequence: TGTGCCAGCAGCTTGGATGCAGGGGCTATGAACACTGAAGCTTTCTTT. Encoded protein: CASSLDAGAMNTEAFF.

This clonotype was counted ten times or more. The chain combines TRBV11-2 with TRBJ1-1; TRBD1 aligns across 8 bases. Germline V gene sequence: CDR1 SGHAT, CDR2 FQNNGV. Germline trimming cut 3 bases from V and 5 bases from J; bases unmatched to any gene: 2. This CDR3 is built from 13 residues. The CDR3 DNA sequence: TGTGCCAGCAGCTTTCAGGGGGCAACTGAAGCTTTCTTT. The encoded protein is CASSFQGATEAFF.

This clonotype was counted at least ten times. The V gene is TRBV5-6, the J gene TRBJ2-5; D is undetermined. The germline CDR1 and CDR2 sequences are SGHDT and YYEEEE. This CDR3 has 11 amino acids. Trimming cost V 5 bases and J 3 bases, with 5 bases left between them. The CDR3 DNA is TGTGCCAGCAGTCTAGAAGAGACCCAGTACTTC. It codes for CASSLEETQYF.

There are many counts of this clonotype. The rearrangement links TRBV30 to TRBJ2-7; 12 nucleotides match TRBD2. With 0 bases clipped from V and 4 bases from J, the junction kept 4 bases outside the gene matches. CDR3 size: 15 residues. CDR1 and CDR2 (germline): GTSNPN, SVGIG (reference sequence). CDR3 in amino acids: CAWSVWTSGEYEQYF. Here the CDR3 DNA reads TGTGCCTGGAGTGTGTGGACTAGCGGGGAATACGAGCAGTACTTC.

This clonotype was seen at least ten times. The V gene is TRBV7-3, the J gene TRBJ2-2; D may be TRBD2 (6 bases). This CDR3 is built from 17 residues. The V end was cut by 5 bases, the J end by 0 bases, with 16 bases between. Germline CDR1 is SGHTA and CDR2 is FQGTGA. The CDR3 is CASSRLGARANTGELFF. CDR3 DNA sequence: TGTGCCAGCAGCAGACTAGGGGCGCGGGCGAACACCGGGGAGCTGTTTTTT.

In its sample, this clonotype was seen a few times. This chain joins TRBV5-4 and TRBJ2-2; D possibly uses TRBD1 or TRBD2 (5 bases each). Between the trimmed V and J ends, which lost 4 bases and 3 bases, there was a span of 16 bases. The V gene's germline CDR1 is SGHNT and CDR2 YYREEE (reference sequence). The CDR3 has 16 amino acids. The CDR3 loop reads CASSTGTLADTGELFF. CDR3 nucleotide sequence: TGTGCCAGCAGCACCGGGACCCTAGCCGACACCGGGGAGCTGTTTTTT.

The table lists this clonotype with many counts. The CDR3 here is CASSSPRLAGAYEQYF. The DNA of the CDR3 is TGTGCCAGCAGTTCACCAAGACTAGCGGGAGCTTACGAGCAGTACTTC. J is TRBJ2-7 and V is TRBV27, with 12 bases fitting TRBD2. CDR1 and CDR2 from the germline V gene are MNHEY and SMNVEV (reference sequence). The CDR3 covers 16 residues. Trimming took 4 bases from V and 4 from J; bases not matched to a gene: 8.